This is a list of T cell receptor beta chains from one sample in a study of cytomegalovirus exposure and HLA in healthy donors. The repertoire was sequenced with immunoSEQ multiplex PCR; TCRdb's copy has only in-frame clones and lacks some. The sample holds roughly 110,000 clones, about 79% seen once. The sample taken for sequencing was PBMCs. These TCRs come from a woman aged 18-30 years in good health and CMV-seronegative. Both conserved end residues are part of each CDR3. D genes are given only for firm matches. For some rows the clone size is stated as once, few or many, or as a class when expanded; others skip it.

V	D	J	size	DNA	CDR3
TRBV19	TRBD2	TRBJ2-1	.	TGTGCCAGTAGTATAGCAACTAGCGGGAGCTCCTACAATGAGCAGTTCTTC	CASSIATSGSSYNEQFF
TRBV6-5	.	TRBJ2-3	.	TGTGCCAGCAGTTTAGACATCACTAGCACAGATACGCAGTATTTT	CASSLDITSTDTQYF
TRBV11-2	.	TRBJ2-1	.	TGTGCCAGCAGCTTCGACAGAGCACCAGGGCAGTTCTTC	CASSFDRAPGQFF
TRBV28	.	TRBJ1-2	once	TGTGCCAGCAGTCTCCACAGTAAGTCCGGCTACACCTTC	CASSLHSKSGYTF
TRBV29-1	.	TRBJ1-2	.	TGCAGCGTCATACCCTCACAGGGCTATGGCTACACCTTC	CSVIPSQGYGYTF
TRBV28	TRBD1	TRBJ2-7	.	TGTGCCAGCAGCTTCCTTCCGGGACAGGGGGTTGGGCAGTACTTC	CASSFLPGQGVGQYF
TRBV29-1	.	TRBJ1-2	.	TGCAGCGTTGAAGATCGCACAGGGAGCTATGGCTACACCTTC	CSVEDRTGSYGYTF
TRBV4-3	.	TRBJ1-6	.	TGCGCCAGCAGCCAAGCGGGCAGGGTCCCCAACTCCAGGAATTCACCCCTCCACTTT	CASSQAGRVPNSRNSPLHF
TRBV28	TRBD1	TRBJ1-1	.	TGTGCCAGCAGTTTTGGAATTGGGGACAGGCAAAGGATTCGGGACACTGAAGCTTTCTTT	CASSFGIGDRQRIRDTEAFF
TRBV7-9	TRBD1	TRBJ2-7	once	TGTGCCAGCAGGTCTCCCGGGACAGACTATCCCGAGCAGTACTTC	CASRSPGTDYPEQYF
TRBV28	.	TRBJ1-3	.	TGTGCCAGCAGTTTGGCTTCGCGGACTATCTCTGGAAACACCATATATTTT	CASSLASRTISGNTIYF